This is a list of T cell receptor beta chains from one sample in a study of regulatory T cells in long-lasting Graves disease. TCRdb reprocessed the multiplex PCR reads with MiXCR, giving one entry per CDR3 protein. This table has fewer than 450,000 distinct CDR3 sequences, around 20% appearing once. The input for sequencing was peripheral blood mononuclear cells (PBMCs), taken when the disease was refractory, from a patient treated with antithyroid drugs. These receptors were taken from a female donor with Graves disease. CDR3s leave out the opening cysteine and the closing phenylalanine or tryptophan. A D gene is named only where the DNA matches it firmly.

cdr3_length d_call v_call cdr3_aa
12 - TRBV3-1 ASSQDSLGYGYT
13 - TRBV11-2 ASSPGQYSGNTIY
14 TRBD2 TRBV30 AWSDVGSGRASEQY
9 - TRBV30 AWSVKREAF
13 TRBD2 TRBV7-2 ASSMTSGGTSEQY
11 - TRBV7-8 ASSPKWEETQY
14 TRBD2 TRBV11-1 ASSLEGLAGQETQY
10 - TRBV6-2/TRBV6-3 ASRTGAGEQY
13 TRBD1 TRBV20-1 SAHSLGQGDQPQH
11 - TRBV20-1 SAEDISPYEQY
13 - TRBV6-1 ATEPTVSGANVLT
14 TRBD2 TRBV7-2 ASSPRGAGGLDEQY
11 - TRBV9 ASSAESSYEQY
12 - TRBV7-6 ASSLASQQETQY
14 TRBD1 TRBV7-8 ASSGSSDRGYDGYT
12 - TRBV7-2 ASSYRASFYEQY
10 - TRBV5-1 ASSLEAGEAF
15 TRBD2 TRBV19 ASSTTSGTANTGELF
15 - TRBV6-1 ASRPPGGGTAPYEQY
13 TRBD1 TRBV6-1 ASSGPGGSSQPQH
12 TRBD2 TRBV6-1 ASGRTSGKLEQF
15 - TRBV12-3/TRBV12-4 ASSRHPAGTANYGYT
10 - TRBV28 ASSWGGDEQY
11 - TRBV20-1 SARVLGSTEAF
11 - TRBV20-1 SAPPTGAYEQY
13 - TRBV6-5 ASSLNTFLNTEAF
13 - TRBV25-1 ASSESHSNADGYT
11 TRBD2 TRBV20-1 SAVSGVQETQY
10 - TRBV7-8 ASSFERDTQY
12 - TRBV19 ASSQGESSYEQY
13 - TRBV11-2 ASSSGGAGGTEAF
11 - TRBV2 ASSTGPNYGYT
14 TRBD1 TRBV6-1 ASSGQGDIGNTEAF
13 - TRBV27 ASSLGHTPSYEQY
13 TRBD2 TRBV19 ASSPYTSAAAEQY
12 - TRBV4-1 ASSQDPGQETQY
16 - TRBV7-2 ASSLGGRTLGGAREQY
14 - TRBV7-8 ASSLPPGEVVGEQY
16 - TRBV11-2 ASSRFASQSLAQETQY
14 - TRBV28 ASSTLLRQAQETQY
11 - TRBV20-1 SARAGSGFGYT
13 - TRBV12-3/TRBV12-4 ASRLGSSSTDTQY
10 - TRBV30 AWSIYQETQY
11 - TRBV12-3/TRBV12-4 ASTPDFGYEQY
15 TRBD2 TRBV29-1 SVEDLGQRESQNEQF
18 TRBD2 TRBV9 ASSVSITGRTSENTGELF
20 - TRBV6-5 ASSYPPPVGPGHISFFETQY
17 TRBD2 TRBV28 ASRATSGDLWEDKNIQY
13 TRBD1 TRBV28 ASSLLGTESYEQY
9 - TRBV6-1 ASSADHEQY
14 - TRBV4-1 ASSQGFLGSTGELF
13 TRBD1 TRBV4-3 ASSQGTGGYQPQH
13 - TRBV2 ASRILNKNTGELF
12 TRBD1 TRBV27 ASSFDRENTEAF
14 - TRBV7-3 ASSLRGAIDTGELF
12 TRBD1 TRBV6-5 ASSSDRGQREQY
10 - TRBV6-2/TRBV6-3 ASSYSDTEAF
14 TRBD2 TRBV7-2 ASSLQGLAGVKEQY
13 - TRBV30 AWSGRAEGLREQY